These 5 T cell receptor beta chains were all obtained from the same sample, sequenced in a study of technical replicates of blood from a handful of donors. Assay used: immunoSEQ multiplex PCR; TCRdb lists only in-frame clones, some missing. The sample holds over 80,000 clones, roughly 96% seen once. The sequencing input was T cells isolated from PBMCs. These receptors were taken from a human donor in good health.

This rearrangement joins TRBV4-3 to TRBJ2-1; D possibly corresponds to TRBD2 (6 bases). There are 17 residues in the CDR3. Germline V gives CDR1 LGHNA, CDR2 YSLEER. V dropped 1 base and J dropped 1 base, with 14 bases sitting between them. The DNA of the CDR3 is TGCGCCAGCAGCCAAGTTACGGGGACTGGGTCCTACAATGAGCAGTTCTTC. Amino acids: CASSQVTGTGSYNEQFF.

V and J are TRBV11-1 and TRBJ2-5, with a tentative D call TRBD2 (6 bases). In germline, CDR1 is SGHAT, CDR2 FQDESV (reference sequence). CDR3 length: 13 residues. V dropped 5 bases and J dropped 1 base, with 8 bases sitting between them. CDR3 loop: CASSRDFQETQYF. In DNA form, the CDR3 reads TGTGCCAGCAGCCGGGACTTCCAAGAGACCCAGTACTTC.

The chain carries TRBV28 and TRBJ2-7, with TRBD1 identical over 10 bases. Germline V gene data show CDR1 as MDHEN and CDR2 as SYDVKM. The CDR3 has 15 residues. The V segment lost 4 bases and the J segment 6 bases; nucleotides outside the gene matches: 9. The chain's CDR3 is CASSWGQGIGGEQYF. The CDR3 DNA follows: TGTGCCAGCAGTTGGGGACAGGGGATTGGCGGCGAGCAGTACTTC.

V is TRBV14 and J is TRBJ2-7; 10 bases are shared with TRBD1. The V and J ends lost 1 base and 6 bases, in that order; junction bases with no gene match: 6. The length of the CDR3 is 15 residues. CDR1 and CDR2 (germline): SGHDN, FVKESK. This CDR3 is CASSQVGTGDGEQYF. The DNA of the CDR3 is TGTGCCAGCAGCCAAGTCGGGACAGGGGATGGCGAGCAGTACTTC.

V usage is TRBV10-3 and J usage is TRBJ2-7, with D possibly TRBD2 on 6 matching bases. Germline loops: CDR1 ENHRY, CDR2 SYGVKD. V lost 5 bases, J lost 0 bases, and 14 bases lay in between. The CDR3 totals 15 residues. The CDR3: CAISNIGGLSYEQYF. The DNA for the CDR3 is TGTGCCATCAGTAACATCGGGGGACTCTCCTACGAGCAGTACTTC.